This T cell receptor (beta chain) was captured in a study of blood T cell repertoires in COVID-19 (dated by TCRdb to about 2020). Background for the entire study: The collaborator samples originated in the United States, Italy and Spain and spanned the acute and convalescent phases of COVID-19. The samples were drawn from the first 160 participants of the ongoing ImmuneRACE study and from 950 to 1,500 subjects provided by 6 global collaborators. The repertoires were released in a freely available public database intended as a resource for research on the immune response to SARS-CoV-2. The material from the prospective study consisted of cDNA or gDNA derived from T cells, B-cell-depleted T cells, or PBMCs. Where available, HLA class I and class II types were obtained from metadata supplied by the sample provider rather than from assay-based typing. Nearly every sample came with metadata listing a de-identified subject ID, COVID-19 status, age in years and sex. Deeply sampled blood TCRbeta repertoires from subjects exposed to, actively infected with, or recovered from COVID-19 were included in the dataset.

Whole blood was collected in K2EDTA tubes by collaborating institutions according to the institutions' own protocols. For TCRbeta analysis, collaborator samples were shipped as frozen whole blood, as isolated PBMCs, or as DNA extracted from either sample type. TCRbeta CDR3 regions were amplified from genomic DNA by means of the immunoSEQ Assay, a bias-controlled multiplex PCR. The authors' analysis ran thus. The number of nucleated cells in each sample was estimated from the amplification of reference gene primers within the assay. Sequence reads were collapsed and filtered to measure the absolute abundance of every unique TCRbeta CDR3 rearrangement. For each sample, productive Simpson clonality was calculated as the square root of Simpson's diversity index across productive rearrangements. TCRdb obtained this table from immuneACCESS and retained in-frame rearrangements with V and J assigned. These tables miss some clones; where compared with another copy, unresolved V genes account for less than half of the shortfall, and the remainder is unexplained. V, J and clone size derive from that table, while D and trimming were established from the DNA sequence. Present in this sample are 260,000 or so clones, nearly 90% of which were seen just once. 0.7% of the sample rests with the top ten.

As for this clone: The target of this receptor is not known. No per-base quality is available; no much larger clone lies one base away.

V and J are truncated by 0 bases and 4 bases respectively, leaving an intervening sequence of 10 bases. The CDR3 has 14 amino acids, counting the end cysteine and phenylalanine. Only the CDR3 part of the read is kept: 42 bases, read in frame from the first base. CDR1 is given as SGHNT and CDR2 as YYREEE, both from the germline V gene (reference sequence). Study-wide conclusions, independent of this receptor: How much clinical and demographic metadata was included differed by source and by participant, and the metadata was provided uncurated.

The chain employs TRBV5-4 and TRBJ1-2, and perhaps TRBD1 as D gene, on 6 matching bases. This TCR was recovered from a human donor in a cohort sampled during active COVID-19. The sequenced sample consisted of peripheral blood. The nucleotide sequence is given as TGTGCCAGCAGCTTGGGCCAGGGGAGCTATGGCTACACCTTC. This is translated as CASSLGQGSYGYTF.